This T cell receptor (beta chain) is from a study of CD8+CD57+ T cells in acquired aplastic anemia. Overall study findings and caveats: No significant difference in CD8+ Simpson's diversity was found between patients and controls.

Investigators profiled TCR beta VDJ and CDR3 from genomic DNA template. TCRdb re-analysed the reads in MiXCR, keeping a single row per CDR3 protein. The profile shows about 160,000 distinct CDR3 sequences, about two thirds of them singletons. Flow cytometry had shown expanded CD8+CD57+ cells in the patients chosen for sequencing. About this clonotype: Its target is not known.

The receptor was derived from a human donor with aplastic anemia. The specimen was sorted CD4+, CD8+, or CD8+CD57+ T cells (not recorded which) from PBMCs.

CDR3 in amino acids: CASSLGRNWVNEQFF. Here the CDR3 DNA reads TGTGCCAGCAGCTTAGGAAGGAACTGGGTCAATGAGCAGTTCTTC. The chain recombines TRBV7-8 with TRBJ2-1; D unclear. In germline, CDR1 is SGHVS, CDR2 FQNEAQ. V gave up 1 base and J gave up 6 bases, with 13 bases separating them. The CDR3 extends over 15 amino acids. Together with reference TRBV7-8 and TRBJ2-1, the CDR3 gives the full variable domain: GAGVSQSPRYKVAKRGQDVALRCDPISGHVSLFWYQQALGQGPEFLTYFQNEAQLDKSGLPSDRFFAERPEGSVSTLKIQRTQQEDSAVYLCASSLGRNWVNEQFFGPGTRLTVL.